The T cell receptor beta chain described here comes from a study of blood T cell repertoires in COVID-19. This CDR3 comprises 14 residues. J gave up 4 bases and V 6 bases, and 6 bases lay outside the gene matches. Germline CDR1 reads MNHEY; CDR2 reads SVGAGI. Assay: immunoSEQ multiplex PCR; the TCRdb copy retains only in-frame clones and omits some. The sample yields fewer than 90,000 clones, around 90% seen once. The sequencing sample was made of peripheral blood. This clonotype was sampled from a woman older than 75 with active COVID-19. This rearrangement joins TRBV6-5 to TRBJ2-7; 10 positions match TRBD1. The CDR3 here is CASSPGTGEYEQYF. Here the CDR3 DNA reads TGTGCCAGCAGCCCCGGGACAGGGGAGTACGAGCAGTACTTC.